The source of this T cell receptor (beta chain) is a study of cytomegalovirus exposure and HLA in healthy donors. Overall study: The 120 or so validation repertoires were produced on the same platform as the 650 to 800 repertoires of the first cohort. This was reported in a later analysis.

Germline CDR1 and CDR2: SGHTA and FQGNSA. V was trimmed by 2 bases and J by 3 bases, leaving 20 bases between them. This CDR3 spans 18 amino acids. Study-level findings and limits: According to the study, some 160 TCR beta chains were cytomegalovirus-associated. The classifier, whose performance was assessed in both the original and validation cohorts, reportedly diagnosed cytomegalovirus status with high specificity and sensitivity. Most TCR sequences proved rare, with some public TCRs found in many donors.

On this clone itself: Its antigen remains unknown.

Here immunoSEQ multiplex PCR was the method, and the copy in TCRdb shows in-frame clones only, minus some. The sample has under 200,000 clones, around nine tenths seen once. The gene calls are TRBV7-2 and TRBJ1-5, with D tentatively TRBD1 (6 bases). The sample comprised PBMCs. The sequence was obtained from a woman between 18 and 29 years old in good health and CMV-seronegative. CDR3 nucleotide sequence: TGTGCCAGCAGCTTATTTGGCAGGGGTGTGGGTGACAATCAGCCCCAGCATTTT. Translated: CASSLFGRGVGDNQPQHF.